These 13 T cell receptor beta chains were sequenced from one sample in a study of T cells in Graves' hyperthyroidism and ophthalmopathy. The investigators amplified TCR beta CDR3 regions from RNA transcripts. The HTBI primer set was used in a first-round RT-PCR of the TCR CDR3. TCRdb analysed the multiplex PCR reads with MiXCR anew, one entry per CDR3 protein. The sample records under 750,000 distinct CDR3 sequences, around 20% being singletons. The sample taken for sequencing was blood. These receptors were taken from a woman aged 50 to 60 with Graves' hyperthyroidism that later progressed to Graves' ophthalmopathy.

The table lists this clonotype with a few counts. The chain uses TRBV24-1 and TRBJ1-2; D is ambiguous. This CDR3 has 13 residues. Trimming stripped 2 bases from V and 3 bases from J, with 6 bases between. Germline CDR1 KGHDR, CDR2 SFDVKD. The CDR3 nucleotides are TGTGCCACCAGTGATTCCGATCACTATGGCTACACCTTC. Amino acids: CATSDSDHYGYTF.

The rearrangement links TRBV29-1 to TRBJ2-1; D is unclear. Germline lookup yields CDR1 SQVTM and CDR2 ANQGSEA. V was cut by 4 bases and J by 5 bases, with 9 bases left in between. CDR3 length equals 12 residues. The CDR3 protein is CSVVRSHNEQFF. As DNA, the CDR3 is TGCAGCGTTGTGCGCAGCCACAATGAGCAGTTCTTC.

The table lists this clonotype with many counts. V usage is TRBV20-1 and J usage is TRBJ2-3; perhaps TRBD1 as D (5 bases). The CDR3 runs 12 residues. Germline V gene sequence: CDR1 DFQATT, CDR2 SNEGSKA (reference sequence). The CDR3 loop is CLGPRSTDTQYF. The CDR3 coding sequence is TGCCTGGGGCCGCGAAGCACAGATACGCAGTATTTT.

This clonotype was detected many times. The chain combines TRBV6-5 with TRBJ2-3; the match to TRBD2 covers 13 bases. The trim removed 6 bases at V and 3 bases at J, leaving 3 bases unmatched. Germline CDR1 MNHEY, CDR2 SVGAGI. This CDR3 has 15 residues. The CDR3 loop is CASRLLAGGTDTQYF. In DNA form, the CDR3 reads TGTGCCAGCAGATTACTAGCGGGGGGGACAGATACGCAGTATTTT.

This clonotype was picked up many times. This chain joins TRBV20-1 and TRBJ1-1; unclear D gene. Germline CDR1 DFQATT, CDR2 SNEGSKA (reference sequence). The CDR3 runs 12 residues. V was pared by 6 bases and J by 3 bases, with 11 bases between. The chain's CDR3 is CSAGEADTEAFF. The CDR3 coding sequence is TGCAGTGCCGGTGAGGCGGACACTGAAGCTTTCTTT.

V usage is TRBV6-1 and J usage is TRBJ1-2; 8 nucleotides agree with TRBD1. Germline V lookup: CDR1 MNHNS, CDR2 SASEGT. The CDR3 is 13 amino acids. V was clipped by 4 bases and J by 4 bases; unmatched bases: 2. The DNA for the CDR3 is TGTGCCAGCAGTGGGGGACAGGTCTATGGCTACACCTTC. It encodes CASSGGQVYGYTF.

This clonotype was seen at least ten times. This may be a read error, as it is one base from a much larger clone. V is TRBV6-5 and J is TRBJ2-5, with D unclear. CDR1 is MNHEY and CDR2 is SVGAGI in the germline V gene. There are 13 residues in the CDR3. The germline V and J ends were trimmed by 2 bases and 0 bases, with 4 bases remaining between them. CDR3 sequence: CASSYRDQETQYF. The CDR3 nucleotides read TGTGCCAGCAGTTACAGGGACCAAGAGACCCAGTACTTC.

V and J are TRBV14 and TRBJ1-3, with a weak D call TRBD1 (5 bases). In germline, CDR1 is SGHDN, CDR2 FVKESK. V lost 1 base and J lost 0, with 13 bases in between. The CDR3 has 17 amino acids. DNA of the CDR3: TGTGCCAGCAGCCAAGTAAGAAGCGGACACTCTGGAAACACCATATATTTT. As protein: CASSQVRSGHSGNTIYF.

The chain combines TRBV6-5 with TRBJ1-3; 7 bases agree with TRBD1. The junction had 13 bases not matched to a gene; V was cut back by 2 bases and J by 3 bases. The germline V gene encodes CDR1 MNHEY and CDR2 SVGAGI. This CDR3 spans 18 amino acids. The DNA of the CDR3 is TGTGCCAGCAGTTACGGGGGCCTTGGCCAGGGGGGTGGAAACACCATATATTTT. Translated, it gives CASSYGGLGQGGGNTIYF.

The chain is built from TRBV29-1 and TRBJ2-5; 8 nucleotides agree with TRBD2. The germline V gene encodes CDR1 SQVTM and CDR2 ANQGSEA. The CDR3 is made up of 14 amino acids. The J segment lost 4 bases and the V segment lost 2 bases, leaving 6 bases of the junction unmatched. The CDR3 nucleotides read TGCAGCGTTGAATTGGCGGGGGGCCCAGAGACCCAGTACTTC. It encodes CSVELAGGPETQYF.

The table lists this clonotype with many counts. CDR3 bases: TGTGCCAGCAGCGTAGCGGCAGGGGAGGGCTACGAGCAGTACTTC. Translation: CASSVAAGEGYEQYF. The chain uses TRBV9 and TRBJ2-7, with D perhaps TRBD2 (7 bases). This CDR3 is built from 15 residues. V was cut by 0 bases and J by 3 bases, with 13 bases left in between. Per the germline V gene, CDR1 is SGDLS and CDR2 is YYNGEE.

Many counts were recorded for this clonotype. J is TRBJ1-5 and V is TRBV6-1; D not resolved. Trimming removed 2 bases from V and 1 base from J, with 12 bases in between. The germline V gene encodes CDR1 MNHNS and CDR2 SASEGT. The CDR3 is made up of 16 amino acids. The CDR3 is CASSERSTGSNQPQHF. The CDR3 region has the DNA TGTGCCAGCAGTGAAAGGTCAACCGGAAGCAATCAGCCCCAGCATTTT.

The sample holds one count of this clonotype. CDR3 residues: CASSLESCETQYF. In DNA, the CDR3 is TGTGCCAGCAGTTTAGAGTCCTGCGAGACCCAGTACTTC. The V gene is TRBV12-3 or TRBV12-4, the J gene TRBJ2-5; D unresolved. The CDR3 contains 13 residues. Between the trimmed V and J ends, which lost 1 base and 5 bases, there was a span of 8 bases.